The 18 T cell receptor beta chains listed next were all sequenced from one sample in a study of blood T cell repertoires in COVID-19. The data were produced by immunoSEQ multiplex PCR, yet TCRdb's version contains in-frame clones alone and is incomplete. The table shows around 340,000 clones, with around 88% occurring only once. The sequencing input was peripheral blood. These receptors originate from a man aged 25 to 45 with active or convalescent COVID-19.

The V and J genes are TRBV9 and TRBJ2-1; a weak D match, TRBD2 (5 bases). This CDR3 is built from 16 residues. Deletions cut 3 bases from V and 4 bases from J, with 17 bases between. The germline gives CDR1 SGDLS, CDR2 YYNGEE. This CDR3 reads CASSGREGLKYNEQFF. The CDR3 bases are TGTGCCAGCAGCGGACGGGAAGGCTTAAAATACAATGAGCAGTTCTTC. Combining the CDR3 with reference TRBV9 and TRBJ2-1 gives the whole variable domain DSGVTQTPKHLITATGQRVTLRCSPRSGDLSVYWYQQSLDQGLQFLIQYYNGEERAKGNILERFSAQQFPDLHSELNLSSLELGDSALYFCASSGREGLKYNEQFFGPGTRLTVL.

The chain carries TRBV30 and TRBJ2-7; 7 nucleotides line up with TRBD2. The V and J ends lost 0 bases and 3 bases, in that order; junction bases with no gene match: 5. The CDR3 runs to 14 residues. Germline V gene data show CDR1 as GTSNPN and CDR2 as SVGIG (reference sequence). The DNA of the CDR3 is TGTGCCTGGAGTGTATCGAGCGGGGTCTACGAGCAGTACTTC. Its translation is CAWSVSSGVYEQYF.

This chain links TRBV30 with TRBJ1-2; D not certain. This CDR3 comprises 12 residues. Germline-derived CDR1 and CDR2 are GTSNPN and SVGIG (reference sequence). V dropped 4 bases and J dropped 5 bases, with 11 bases sitting between them. Here the CDR3 DNA reads TGTGCCTGGACCCCCGGGAAGTATGGCTACACCTTC. Its protein is CAWTPGKYGYTF.

V and J are TRBV5-4 and TRBJ1-6; D remains unclear. Germline CDR1 is SGHNT and CDR2 is YYREEE (reference sequence). The CDR3 extends over 15 amino acids. V was pared by 1 base and J by 14 bases, with 19 bases between. Here the CDR3 DNA reads TGTGCCAGCAGCTTGTCTCGCAACCCCACGGGAGCCCTCCACTTT. Amino acids: CASSLSRNPTGALHF.

This clone was recorded only once. The J gene is TRBJ2-3, the V gene TRBV5-1; D might be TRBD1 (6 bases). This CDR3 is built from 20 residues. The ends were cut back, 7 bases at V and 2 bases at J, with 32 bases in the middle. Per the germline V gene, CDR1 is SGHRS and CDR2 is YFSETQ. CDR3 nucleotides: TGCGCCAGCGGTATAACAGGGTCCCCACCTTTCCCTCACTTCACAGATACGCAGTATTTT. Translating gives CASGITGSPPFPHFTDTQYF.

In DNA form, the CDR3 reads TGTGCCAGCAGCCTCGGGATTGATGGAAACACCATATATTTT. Translated: CASSLGIDGNTIYF. This chain uses TRBV11-2 with TRBJ1-3; D remains ambiguous. Germline-derived CDR1 and CDR2 are SGHAT and FQNNGV. V was shortened by 5 bases and J by 3 bases, with 11 bases between the two germline ends. The CDR3 sequence is 14 residues long.

CDR3 sequence: CASSLRGREHNSPLHF. The CDR3 coding sequence is TGTGCCAGCAGCTTGAGAGGGAGGGAGCATAATTCACCCCTCCACTTT. The V call is TRBV5-6, the J call TRBJ1-6; unclear D gene. The V and J ends lost 1 base and 5 bases respectively, with 13 bases between them. Per the germline V gene, CDR1 is SGHDT and CDR2 is YYEEEE. The CDR3 length is 16 residues.

The chain is built from TRBV19 and TRBJ1-1; no reliable D call. CDR3 length: 13 residues. V dropped 3 bases and J dropped 7 bases, with 12 bases sitting between them. The germline V gene has CDR1 LNHDA and CDR2 SQIVND (reference sequence). The CDR3 sequence is CASSMVVGNEAFF. The DNA of the CDR3 is TGTGCCAGTAGTATGGTGGTCGGGAATGAAGCTTTCTTT.

This clone was seen just once. The rearrangement links TRBV7-2 to TRBJ2-3; 9 bases fit TRBD2. The CDR3 extends over 14 amino acids. CDR1 SGHTA and CDR2 FQGNSA come from the germline V gene. The V segment lost 5 bases and the J segment 6 bases; nucleotides outside the gene matches: 6. In nucleotides, the CDR3 is TGTGCCAGCAGCCCCGGGACTAGCAGGGATACGCAGTATTTT. Its protein is CASSPGTSRDTQYF.

V usage is TRBV20-1 and J usage is TRBJ1-2, with D possibly matching TRBD1 (5 bases). CDR1 and CDR2 from the germline V gene are DFQATT and SNEGSKA (reference sequence). The CDR3 runs to 15 residues. Between the trimmed V and J ends, which lost 3 bases and 8 bases, there was a span of 22 bases. The CDR3 DNA follows: TGCAGTGCTAGTGGGGCGGACCCCGGTCGGGGGGGCTACACCTTC. It specifies CSASGADPGRGGYTF.

The chain joins TRBV6-2 or TRBV6-3 to TRBJ2-7; 8 bases match TRBD1. The CDR3 has 15 amino acids. Germline values: CDR1 MNHEY, CDR2 SVGEGT. The junction had 10 bases not matched to a gene; V was cut back by 5 bases and J by 4 bases. The CDR3 nucleotides are TGTGCCAGCAGTACCGGACAGGGTATCAGGTACGAGCAGTACTTC. Encoded protein: CASSTGQGIRYEQYF.

This chain uses TRBV6-6 with TRBJ2-5, with 11 bases fitting TRBD2. Germline V CDR1 and CDR2: MNHNY, SVGAGI (reference sequence). J gave up 1 base and V 5 bases, and 12 bases lay outside the gene matches. The CDR3 totals 18 residues. In nucleotides, the CDR3 is TGTGCCAGCAGTCCCCAAGTCACTAGCGGGGGATCCCAAGAGACCCAGTACTTC. Protein sequence: CASSPQVTSGGSQETQYF.

The chain couples TRBV5-4 to TRBJ2-7, with D tentatively TRBD1 (6 bases). V lost 4 bases and J 6 bases, leaving 17 bases between the germline ends. Germline assignment: CDR1 SGHNT and CDR2 YYREEE (reference sequence). The CDR3 runs to 14 residues. CDR3 region: CASSPAGLGGEQYF. CDR3 sequence (DNA): TGTGCCAGCAGCCCGGCGGGCCTAGGGGGCGAGCAGTACTTC.

This clone was detected only a few times. The gene calls are TRBV6-1 and TRBJ1-1, with D perhaps matching TRBD1 (6 bases). The CDR3 contains 14 residues. V shed 1 base and J shed 4 bases, with 10 bases lying between them. Germline CDR1 is MNHNS and CDR2 is SASEGT. The CDR3 region is CASSEEGDGTEAFF. DNA for the CDR3: TGTGCCAGCAGTGAAGAGGGGGATGGCACTGAAGCTTTCTTT.

The V gene is TRBV9, the J gene TRBJ2-1; TRBD2 matches 10 bases. With 4 bases clipped from V and 2 bases from J, the junction kept 6 bases outside the gene matches. The CDR3 covers 16 residues. Per the germline V gene, CDR1 is SGDLS and CDR2 is YYNGEE. The CDR3: CASSPSSGRAYNEQFF. CDR3 sequence (DNA): TGTGCCAGCAGCCCCTCGAGCGGGAGGGCCTACAATGAGCAGTTCTTC.

V usage is TRBV3-1 (or the pseudogene TRBV3-2) and J usage is TRBJ1-5; 7 bases map to TRBD1. The CDR3 contains 15 residues. CDR1 is LGHDT and CDR2 is YNNKEL in the germline V gene (reference sequence). Trimming at V came to 6 bases and at J to 0 bases, leaving 5 bases not matched to a gene. The DNA for the CDR3 is TGTGCCAGCAGACCGGGACAGTATAGCAATCAGCCCCAGCATTTT. Its translation: CASRPGQYSNQPQHF.

V is TRBV7-2 and J is TRBJ2-3; a weak D match, TRBD2 (5 bases). This CDR3 has 14 amino acids. The germline V and J ends were trimmed by 0 bases and 4 bases, with 8 bases remaining between them. Germline assignment: CDR1 SGHTA and CDR2 FQGNSA. The CDR3 here is CASSLAGMADTQYF. CDR3 DNA sequence: TGTGCCAGCAGCTTAGCCGGGATGGCAGATACGCAGTATTTT.

The chain joins TRBV5-6 to TRBJ2-7; 9 bases map to TRBD1. V dropped 3 bases and J dropped 5; count of bases not matched to a gene: 12. There are 16 residues in the CDR3. CDR1 is SGHDT and CDR2 is YYEEEE in the germline V gene. Here the CDR3 DNA reads TGTGCCAGCAGCTCGTTACCCGGACAGGGGAGGCACGAGCAGTACTTC. This encodes CASSSLPGQGRHEQYF.